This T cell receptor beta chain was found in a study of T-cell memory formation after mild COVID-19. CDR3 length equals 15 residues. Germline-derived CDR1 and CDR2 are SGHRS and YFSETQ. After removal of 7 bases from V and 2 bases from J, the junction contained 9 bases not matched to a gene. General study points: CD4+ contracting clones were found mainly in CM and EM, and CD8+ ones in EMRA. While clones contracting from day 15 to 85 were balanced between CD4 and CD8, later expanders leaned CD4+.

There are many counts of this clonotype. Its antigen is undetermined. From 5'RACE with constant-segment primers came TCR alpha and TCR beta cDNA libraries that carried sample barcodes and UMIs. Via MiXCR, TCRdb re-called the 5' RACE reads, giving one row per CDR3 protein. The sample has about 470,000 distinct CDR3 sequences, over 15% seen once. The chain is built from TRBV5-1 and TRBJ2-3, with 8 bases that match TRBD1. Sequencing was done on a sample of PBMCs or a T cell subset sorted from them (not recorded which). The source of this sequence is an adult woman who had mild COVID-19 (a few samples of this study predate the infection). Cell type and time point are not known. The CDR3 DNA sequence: TGCGCCAGCGGGCAGGGGGCCCTATACACAGATACGCAGTATTTT. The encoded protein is CASGQGALYTDTQYF.